The rows below give T cell receptor beta chains drawn from one sample of a study of CD8+ T cells in alopecia areata. Data came from immunoSEQ multiplex PCR; TCRdb stores just in-frame clones and leaves some out. The sample holds approximately 140,000 clones, roughly four fifths seen once. The material was CD8+ T cells sorted from blood, obtained at week 4, from a patient treated with tofacitinib. The receptor source for this set is a human donor with alopecia areata. CDR3s include the opening cysteine and the closing phenylalanine or tryptophan. D genes are given only for firm matches. Size values are once, few and many counts, or a class for expanded clones, and some rows have none.

V gene	D gene	clone size	J gene	CDR3 protein	CDR3 DNA
TRBV4-1	-	-	TRBJ2-2	CASSQAPSGELFF	TGCGCCAGCAGCCAAGCACCATCCGGGGAGCTGTTTTTT
TRBV5-6	-	-	TRBJ2-7	CASSLVGRRYEQYF	TGTGCCAGCAGCTTGGTGGGGAGACGCTACGAGCAGTACTTC
TRBV21-1	-	-	TRBJ2-4	CASSKRKGNRDNKNIQYF	TGTGCCAGCAGCAAAAGGAAAGGAAACCGGGACAACAAAAACATTCAGTACTTC
TRBV7-9	TRBD2	-	TRBJ2-1	CASSLRSLAGSSDNEQFF	TGTGCCAGCAGCTTACGATCGCTAGCGGGGAGTTCAGATAATGAGCAGTTCTTC
TRBV27	-	-	TRBJ2-3	CASSLFPSSTDTQYF	TGTGCCAGCAGTTTGTTCCCATCTAGCACAGATACGCAGTATTTT
TRBV19	-	-	TRBJ2-1	CASRETPNVGEQFF	TGTGCCAGTAGGGAGACACCAAACGTCGGTGAGCAGTTCTTC
TRBV7-6	-	-	TRBJ2-7	CASSRNGQPYEQYF	TGTGCCAGCAGCAGGAATGGACAGCCTTACGAGCAGTACTTC
TRBV7-6	-	-	TRBJ2-5	CASSSRTGHQETQYF	TGTGCCAGCAGCTCTAGGACGGGACACCAAGAGACCCAGTACTTC
TRBV4-1	TRBD1	-	TRBJ1-1	CASSRQPGGVNTEAFF	TGCGCCAGCAGCCGCCAACCAGGGGGGGTGAACACTGAAGCTTTCTTT
TRBV4-3	-	-	TRBJ2-2	CASSWRGTGELFF	TGCGCCAGCAGCTGGCGGGGCACCGGGGAGCTGTTTTTT
TRBV5-6	-	-	TRBJ2-3	CASSLLGDTQYF	TGTGCCAGCAGCTTGCTCGGAGATACGCAGTATTTT
TRBV7-9	TRBD1	-	TRBJ2-3	CASSLQGGHDTQYF	TGTGCCAGCAGCCTACAGGGGGGCCATGATACGCAGTATTTT
TRBV29-1	-	-	TRBJ2-2	CSVATGPNTGELFF	TGCAGCGTTGCTACAGGGCCCAACACCGGGGAGCTGTTTTTT
TRBV4-1	-	-	TRBJ2-7	CASSQRVASYEQYF	TGCGCCAGCAGCCAACGGGTAGCCTCCTACGAGCAGTACTTC
TRBV7-2	-	few	TRBJ2-7	CASSFVGAYYEQYF	TGTGCCAGCAGCTTCGTAGGCGCCTACTACGAGCAGTACTTC
TRBV6-5	-	-	TRBJ1-1	CASTFDQNTEAFF	TGTGCCAGTACCTTCGACCAGAACACTGAAGCTTTCTTT
TRBV25-1	-	-	TRBJ1-1	CASSPDRPNTEAFF	TGTGCCAGCAGTCCGGACCGGCCGAACACTGAAGCTTTCTTT
TRBV27	TRBD2	once	TRBJ2-4	CASSLSSGGLNIQYF	TGTGCCAGCAGTTTATCTAGCGGGGGCTTAAACATTCAGTACTTC
TRBV6-5	-	-	TRBJ1-1	CASSAGAPNTEAFF	TGTGCCAGCAGTGCAGGGGCCCCGAACACTGAAGCTTTCTTT
TRBV6-1	-	-	TRBJ2-2	CASGHRNTGELFF	TGTGCCAGCGGCCACAGAAACACCGGGGAGCTGTTTTTT
TRBV30	TRBD1	-	TRBJ2-7	CAFSDRGREQYF	TGTGCCTTTTCGGACAGGGGGCGCGAGCAGTACTTC
TRBV7-9	-	-	TRBJ2-1	CASSSQGPYNEQFF	TGTGCCAGCAGCTCCCAGGGTCCTTACAATGAGCAGTTCTTC
TRBV5-6	-	-	TRBJ1-6	CASSLRSPLHF	TGTGCCAGCAGCTTACGTTCACCCCTCCACTTT
TRBV14	-	-	TRBJ2-5	CASSPLLQGALQETQYF	TGTGCCAGCAGCCCCCTTTTGCAGGGAGCCCTCCAAGAGACCCAGTACTTC
TRBV11-2	-	few	TRBJ2-3	CASSLVGAGGGTQYF	TGTGCCAGCAGCTTAGTAGGGGCTGGCGGCGGTACGCAGTATTTT
TRBV29-1	TRBD1	few	TRBJ2-7	CSARQGYEQYF	TGCAGCGCCCGACAGGGCTACGAGCAGTACTTC
TRBV4-3	-	-	TRBJ2-6	CASSQDGPGIGANVLTF	TGCGCCAGCAGCCAAGATGGTCCAGGGATCGGGGCCAACGTCCTGACTTTC
TRBV10-3	-	few	TRBJ2-5	CAISYDRQETQYF	TGTGCCATCAGCTACGACAGACAAGAGACCCAGTACTTC
TRBV13	-	-	TRBJ2-3	CASSSLNRDTQYF	TGTGCCAGCAGCTCGCTTAACAGAGATACGCAGTATTTT
TRBV29-1	-	-	TRBJ2-7	CSVRDIGYEQYF	TGCAGCGTCCGGGACATAGGCTACGAGCAGTACTTC
TRBV6-5	-	-	TRBJ2-2	CASSLGGRSTGELFF	TGTGCCAGCAGTCTAGGGGGGCGCAGCACCGGGGAGCTGTTTTTT
TRBV4-1	TRBD2	-	TRBJ2-5	CASSQGGTSGLLQETQYF	TGCGCCAGCAGCCAAGGGGGGACTAGCGGGCTCCTCCAAGAGACCCAGTACTTC
TRBV7-7	-	once	TRBJ2-5	CASSFSGSKETQYF	TGTGCTAGCAGCTTTTCAGGGTCAAAAGAGACCCAGTACTTC
TRBV4-2	-	-	TRBJ1-2	CASSPLDTANYGYTF	TGTGCCAGCAGCCCCTTAGACACTGCTAACTATGGCTACACCTTC
TRBV4-3	TRBD2	-	TRBJ2-4	CASSPSPGLEIENIQYF	TGCGCCAGCAGCCCAAGTCCGGGACTAGAAATAGAAAACATTCAGTACTTC
TRBV4-3	TRBD2	once	TRBJ2-4	CASSQGPSGDIQYF	TGCGCCAGCAGCCAAGGTCCTAGCGGGGATATTCAGTACTTC
TRBV7-7	-	-	TRBJ2-2	CATTRGGELFF	TGTGCTACCACCCGTGGCGGGGAGCTGTTTTTT
TRBV19	-	-	TRBJ2-3	CASSETADTQYF	TGTGCCAGTAGTGAAACGGCGGATACGCAGTATTTT
TRBV18	TRBD1	-	TRBJ1-5	CASSPWDRGPGDQPQHF	TGTGCCAGCTCACCATGGGACAGGGGGCCGGGGGATCAGCCCCAGCATTTT